This T cell receptor beta chain was documented in a study of blood T cell repertoires in COVID-19. Overall study: T cells, B-cell-depleted T cells, or PBMCs provided the cDNA or gDNA that served as material.

Profiling relied on immunoSEQ multiplex PCR, and the TCRdb table lists in-frame clones only, not all of them. The sample has 250,000 to 300,000 clones; 80% to 90% are singletons. The CDR3 is made up of 14 amino acids. From germline, CDR1 is SGHVS and CDR2 FQNEAQ. Trimming removed 5 bases at V and 7 bases at J, with 14 bases between. Recruits, aged about 18 to 95 years, lived in under 25 US areas. Clinical history as reported by participants underpinned cohort assignment. The sample consisted of PBMCs or T cells enriched from blood (not recorded which). This sequence was found in a woman aged 50 to 60 who had been exposed to COVID-19. The V call is TRBV7-8, the J call TRBJ1-4; D is perhaps TRBD1 (5 bases). As DNA, the CDR3 is TGTGCCAGCAGCATTATGACAGTAGGTGAAAAACTGTTTTTT. Encoded protein: CASSIMTVGEKLFF.